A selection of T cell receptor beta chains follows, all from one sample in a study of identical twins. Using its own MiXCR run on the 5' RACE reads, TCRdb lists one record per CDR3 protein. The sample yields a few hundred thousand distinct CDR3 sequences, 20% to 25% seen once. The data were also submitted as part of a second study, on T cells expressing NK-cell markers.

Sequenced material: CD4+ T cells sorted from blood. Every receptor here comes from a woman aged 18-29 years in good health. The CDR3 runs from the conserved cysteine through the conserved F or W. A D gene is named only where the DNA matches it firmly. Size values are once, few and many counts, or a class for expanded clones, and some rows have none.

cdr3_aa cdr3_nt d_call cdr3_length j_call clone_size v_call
CASSLGTSGAGYEQYF TGCGCCAGCAGCTTGGGGACTAGCGGGGCGGGCTACGAGCAGTACTTC TRBD2 16 TRBJ2-7 . TRBV5-1
CASSAYHTDTQYF TGCGCCAGCAGCGCTTACCACACAGATACGCAGTATTTT . 13 TRBJ2-3 . TRBV5-1
CAISESGGGSGANVLTF TGTGCCATCAGTGAGTCAGGCGGAGGCTCTGGGGCCAACGTCCTGACTTTC . 17 TRBJ2-6 . TRBV10-3
CASSLVPSSPWNEQFF TGTGCCAGCAGCTTAGTCCCATCTAGCCCGTGGAATGAGCAGTTCTTC . 16 TRBJ2-1 . TRBV7-2
CASSQRLAGAGDTQYF TGTGCCAGCAGCCAGAGACTAGCGGGAGCGGGAGATACGCAGTATTTT TRBD2 16 TRBJ2-3 . TRBV7-7
CASSATSGGFGSYNEQFF TGTGCCAGCAGCGCTACTAGCGGGGGGTTTGGGTCCTACAATGAGCAGTTCTTC TRBD2 18 TRBJ2-1 few TRBV6-1
CASSFVLQETQYF TGTGCCAGCAGCTTTGTACTGCAAGAGACCCAGTACTTC . 13 TRBJ2-5 . TRBV5-6
CSARDPTSGNSETQYF TGCAGTGCTAGAGATCCGACTAGCGGGAATTCGGAGACCCAGTACTTC TRBD2 16 TRBJ2-5 few TRBV20-1
CSARDVERFYSYNEQFF TGCAGTGCTAGAGATGTCGAGCGGTTCTACTCCTACAATGAGCAGTTCTTC . 17 TRBJ2-1 . TRBV20-1
CSASFSGGVSDTQYF TGCAGTGCTAGTTTCAGCGGGGGGGTCTCAGATACGCAGTATTTT TRBD2 15 TRBJ2-3 . TRBV20-1
CSTMRSSGTVGDTQYF TGCAGTACCATGAGGTCTAGCGGGACGGTAGGGGATACGCAGTATTTT TRBD2 16 TRBJ2-3 . TRBV20-1
CASTRLGAGTEAFF TGTGCCAGCACCCGGCTAGGGGCGGGGACTGAAGCTTTCTTT . 14 TRBJ1-1 . TRBV5-5
CASSVGMVAGGTDTQYF TGTGCCAGCAGCGTAGGAATGGTAGCGGGGGGCACAGATACGCAGTATTTT TRBD2 17 TRBJ2-3 . TRBV9
CSAPGVRGQETQYF TGCAGTGCTCCAGGGGTTCGGGGACAAGAGACCCAGTACTTC . 14 TRBJ2-5 . TRBV20-1
CASSSGLAGPQETQYF TGTGCCAGCAGCTCAGGACTAGCGGGGCCCCAAGAGACCCAGTACTTC TRBD2 16 TRBJ2-5 . TRBV7-9
CASSYVPGGAFF TGTGCCAGCAGTTACGTACCCGGGGGAGCTTTCTTT . 12 TRBJ1-1 . TRBV6-2/TRBV6-3
CASSRTSPHGDTQYF TGTGCCAGCAGCCGGACCTCACCACACGGAGATACGCAGTATTTT . 15 TRBJ2-3 . TRBV12-3/TRBV12-4
CASSSAGTSVYEQYF TGTGCCAGCAGCTCCGCCGGGACTAGCGTCTACGAGCAGTACTTC TRBD2 15 TRBJ2-7 . TRBV7-9
CASSTGTAKAFF TGTGCCAGCAGCACCGGGACGGCTAAAGCTTTCTTT . 12 TRBJ1-1 few TRBV7-9
CASSPQVQETQYF TGTGCCAGCTCACCACAAGTCCAAGAGACCCAGTACTTC . 13 TRBJ2-5 . TRBV18
CSVGLTGPGTQYF TGCAGCGTTGGGCTGACAGGGCCAGGAACCCAGTACTTC TRBD1 13 TRBJ2-5 many TRBV29-1
CASSLGFTGRFAEAFF TGCGCCAGCAGCTTAGGTTTTACAGGGAGGTTCGCTGAAGCTTTCTTT . 16 TRBJ1-1 . TRBV5-1
CASSWGLAGSNEQFF TGTGCCAGCAGCTGGGGACTAGCGGGAAGCAATGAGCAGTTCTTC TRBD2 15 TRBJ2-1 few TRBV5-5
CASSPVNRGGYTF TGCGCCAGCAGCCCCGTCAACAGGGGCGGCTACACCTTC TRBD1 13 TRBJ1-2 few TRBV5-1
CASSLWSSGSSKNIQYF TGTGCCAGCAGTTTATGGTCGAGCGGGAGTTCCAAAAACATTCAGTACTTC TRBD2 17 TRBJ2-4 . TRBV28
CASSVAGQIRANVLTF TGTGCCAGCAGCGTAGCTGGGCAGATCAGGGCCAACGTCCTGACTTTC . 16 TRBJ2-6 . TRBV9
CASSLALLGGSTDTQYF TGCGCCAGCAGCTTGGCCTTACTAGGGGGGAGTACAGATACGCAGTATTTT . 17 TRBJ2-3 . TRBV5-1
CASSLLGTGEAFF TGTGCCAGCAGCCTCCTCGGGACGGGTGAAGCTTTCTTT . 13 TRBJ1-1 few TRBV7-3
CASSGQVQETQYF TGTGCCAGCAGTGGACAGGTCCAAGAGACCCAGTACTTC TRBD1 13 TRBJ2-5 few TRBV12-3/TRBV12-4
CASSLEGTGAYEQYF TGTGCCAGCAGCTTAGAAGGGACAGGGGCCTACGAGCAGTACTTC TRBD1 15 TRBJ2-7 few TRBV7-9
CASTVERRVETQYF TGTGCCAGCACGGTAGAGCGGAGAGTAGAGACCCAGTACTTC . 14 TRBJ2-5 few TRBV2